This entry concerns a single TCR beta chain. Per the original methods: Amplification of reference gene primers provided the estimated nucleated cell counts. Assay: immunoSEQ multiplex PCR; the TCRdb copy retains only in-frame clones and omits some. That table furnishes V, J and clone size, whereas the DNA furnished D and trimming. The table lists a few hundred thousand clones, around nine tenths of them singletons. CDR1 is SGHTA, CDR2 FQGNSA, per germline. V shed 1 base and J 0 bases; nucleotides not matched to a gene: 8. The CDR3 is 17 residues long. The data derive from a study of blood T cell repertoires in COVID-19. The overall study: COVID-19 samples, acute and convalescent, were from the United States, Italy and Spain. The analysed material was cDNA or gDNA that came from T cells, B-cell-depleted T cells, or PBMCs.

Input material: peripheral blood. V gene TRBV7-2 combines with J gene TRBJ1-1; 7 nucleotides line up with TRBD1. This TCR was recovered from a young man with active or convalescent COVID-19. DNA for the CDR3: TGTGCCAGCAGCTTAGGAGGGGCAGGGGGTATGAACACTGAAGCTTTCTTT. Amino acids: CASSLGGAGGMNTEAFF.